This TCR beta chain was profiled in a study of read filtering for tumor transcriptome and immune sequencing. Study-level information: DNase treatment preceded whole-transcriptome library preparation. Per sample, TCR-region reads ranged about 4 to 11 million by IR-seq, 85 to 1273 by RNA-seq.

The library was built from around 400 ng RNA with molecular barcoded adaptors for alpha/delta and beta/gamma chains. Using its own MiXCR run on the reads, TCRdb lists one record per CDR3 protein. This repertoire shows some 130,000 distinct CDR3 sequences, about 13% found once; its top ten account for under 9%. V gave up 4 bases and J gave up 0 bases, with 4 bases separating them. The length of the CDR3 is 13 residues. In germline, CDR1 is ENHRY, CDR2 SYGVKD. Notes on the study in general: Dropping single-read clonotypes raised IR-seq and RNA-seq shared-clonotype correlation. Single-read clonotypes: 80% to 90% of IR-seq clonotypes (approximately 4% of reads), about 75% of RNA-seq clonotypes (roughly 43% of reads).

This clonotype was counted at least ten times. Antigen: not known. What was sequenced was a population of CD138-negative cells sorted from bone marrow. The chain couples TRBV10-3 to TRBJ2-1, with D unresolved. The sequence was collected from a donor aged 40 or over with multiple myeloma. The CDR3 DNA follows: TGTGCCATCAGTGTCAGCTCCTACAATGAGCAGTTCTTC. Its protein product is CAISVSSYNEQFF.